Listed below are T cell receptor beta chains from one sample, sequenced in a study of response to subunit inactivated influenza vaccine. In TCRdb, the RT-PCR reads were re-called with MiXCR into one record per CDR3 protein. The table has approximately 730,000 distinct CDR3 sequences, approximately 14% seen once. The source material was PBMCs from blood, sampled 14 to 15 days before vaccination. These receptors all stem from a man aged 45-65 years who received an inactivated influenza vaccine. Each CDR3 is given with its conserved first and last residue. A D gene is named only where the DNA matches it firmly. Size values are once, few and many counts, or a class for expanded clones, and some rows have none.

J gene: TRBJ1-1; V gene: TRBV7-9; clone size: many; D gene: -; CDR3 DNA: TGTGCCAGCAGCTTAGGGAACTGGGAAGCTTTCTTT; CDR3 protein: CASSLGNWEAFF
J gene: TRBJ2-3; V gene: TRBV28; clone size: -; D gene: -; CDR3 DNA: TGTGCCAGCAGTTTAGTCTGGCGGGAACCCACAGATACGCAGTATTTT; CDR3 protein: CASSLVWREPTDTQYF
J gene: TRBJ1-5; V gene: TRBV20-1; clone size: few; D gene: -; CDR3 DNA: TGCAGTGCCCCAAGCCGCGGAGGGCTCAATCAGCCCCAGCATTTT; CDR3 protein: CSAPSRGGLNQPQHF
J gene: TRBJ2-7; V gene: TRBV28; clone size: -; D gene: TRBD1; CDR3 DNA: TGTGCCAGCAGGAACGACAGGGTACGCTCCTACGAGCAGTACTTC; CDR3 protein: CASRNDRVRSYEQYF
J gene: TRBJ2-7; V gene: TRBV12-3/TRBV12-4; clone size: many; D gene: TRBD2; CDR3 DNA: TGTGCCAGCAGGCTAGCGGGGGGGCTCTACGAGCAGTACTTC; CDR3 protein: CASRLAGGLYEQYF
J gene: TRBJ2-3; V gene: TRBV27; clone size: -; D gene: -; CDR3 DNA: TGTGCCACCTCCTCCCGGGGGAGGTTAGATACGCAGTATTTT; CDR3 protein: CATSSRGRLDTQYF
J gene: TRBJ2-5; V gene: TRBV6-6; clone size: -; D gene: TRBD2; CDR3 DNA: TGTGCCAGCAGGTCGGGGGGGCTGACCCAGTACTTC; CDR3 protein: CASRSGGLTQYF
J gene: TRBJ1-4; V gene: TRBV5-1; clone size: few; D gene: -; CDR3 DNA: TGCGCCAGCAGCTTCGCGGGCAGCACAACTAATGAAAAACTGTTTTTT; CDR3 protein: CASSFAGSTTNEKLFF
J gene: TRBJ1-4; V gene: TRBV12-3/TRBV12-4; clone size: many; D gene: -; CDR3 DNA: TGTGCCAGCAGCCTCAGGAGCTCAGGACTGTTTTTT; CDR3 protein: CASSLRSSGLFF
J gene: TRBJ2-3; V gene: TRBV16; clone size: few; D gene: -; CDR3 DNA: TGTGCCAGCAGCCAATCTTGGCGGGGAGGAGATACGCAGTATTTT; CDR3 protein: CASSQSWRGGDTQYF
J gene: TRBJ1-3; V gene: TRBV20-1; clone size: few; D gene: -; CDR3 DNA: TGCAGTGCTAGAACCCGGCCGGGGGGAGTCTCTGGAAACACCATATATTTT; CDR3 protein: CSARTRPGGVSGNTIYF
J gene: TRBJ1-2; V gene: TRBV6-2/TRBV6-3; clone size: -; D gene: -; CDR3 DNA: TGTGCCAGCATCTCCTACAGGACAGTGACTAACTATGGCTACACCTTC; CDR3 protein: CASISYRTVTNYGYTF
J gene: TRBJ2-2; V gene: TRBV14; clone size: -; D gene: -; CDR3 DNA: TGTGCCAGCAGCCAAGTTCGGGGGACGAACACCGGGGAGCTGTTTTTT; CDR3 protein: CASSQVRGTNTGELFF
J gene: TRBJ1-5; V gene: TRBV18; clone size: few; D gene: TRBD1; CDR3 DNA: TGTGCCAGCTCACCACCATTAGGGACAGGGAAATGGCCCCAGCATTTT; CDR3 protein: CASSPPLGTGKWPQHF
J gene: TRBJ2-1; V gene: TRBV6-2/TRBV6-3; clone size: -; D gene: -; CDR3 DNA: TGTGCCAGCACCGATCACAGGGAGCAGTTCTTC; CDR3 protein: CASTDHREQFF
J gene: TRBJ2-1; V gene: TRBV7-9; clone size: once; D gene: TRBD2; CDR3 DNA: TGTGCCAGCAGCTTGGGGCGGGGGGCCATGAATGAGCAGTTCTTC; CDR3 protein: CASSLGRGAMNEQFF
J gene: TRBJ2-2; V gene: TRBV29-1; clone size: few; D gene: TRBD2; CDR3 DNA: TGCAGCGTTAGGACTAGCGGTACCGGGGAGCTGTTTTTT; CDR3 protein: CSVRTSGTGELFF
J gene: TRBJ2-1; V gene: TRBV5-6; clone size: few; D gene: -; CDR3 DNA: TGTGCCAGCAGCTTGGCCGAAGGAGCTTACACGCGGGACAATGAGCAGTTCTTC; CDR3 protein: CASSLAEGAYTRDNEQFF
J gene: TRBJ2-5; V gene: TRBV7-2; clone size: many; D gene: -; CDR3 DNA: TGTGCCAGCAGCTTAATGCTCCCAGGAGGCAGTTCATTTATCCAGTACTTC; CDR3 protein: CASSLMLPGGSSFIQYF
J gene: TRBJ1-2; V gene: TRBV4-3; clone size: few; D gene: -; CDR3 DNA: TGCGCCAGCAGCCAAGGTCGGGTCGGTCAGGGCTATGGCTACACCTTC; CDR3 protein: CASSQGRVGQGYGYTF
J gene: TRBJ2-1; V gene: TRBV5-1; clone size: many; D gene: -; CDR3 DNA: TGCGCCAGCAGCTTGGGAAGAACCGGGGCTGGGGGGAGAGAGCAGTTCTTC; CDR3 protein: CASSLGRTGAGGREQFF
J gene: TRBJ2-7; V gene: TRBV5-6; clone size: many; D gene: TRBD1; CDR3 DNA: TGTGCCAGCACATACCGGGACAGGGAGGACGAGCAGTACTTC; CDR3 protein: CASTYRDREDEQYF
J gene: TRBJ2-3; V gene: TRBV10-3; clone size: -; D gene: -; CDR3 DNA: TGTGCCATCAGCCATCGGGGCACAGATACGCAGTATTTT; CDR3 protein: CAISHRGTDTQYF
J gene: TRBJ2-2; V gene: TRBV5-5; clone size: many; D gene: -; CDR3 DNA: TGTGCCAGCAGCTTGTTCGGAACCGCGAACACCGGGGAGCTGTTTTTT; CDR3 protein: CASSLFGTANTGELFF
J gene: TRBJ1-5; V gene: TRBV2; clone size: -; D gene: -; CDR3 DNA: TGTGCCAGCAGTGGAGATGGGACGGATAGCAATCAGCCCCAGCATTTT; CDR3 protein: CASSGDGTDSNQPQHF
J gene: TRBJ2-1; V gene: TRBV20-1; clone size: few; D gene: TRBD2; CDR3 DNA: TGCAGTGCTAGCGTCGTGTCGGGACTAGCGAGCGATGAGCAGTTCTTC; CDR3 protein: CSASVVSGLASDEQFF
J gene: TRBJ2-3; V gene: TRBV20-1; clone size: -; D gene: TRBD2; CDR3 DNA: TGCGCAAAGTGGGTCGGGAGGACAGATACGCAGTATTTT; CDR3 protein: CAKWVGRTDTQYF
J gene: TRBJ2-1; V gene: TRBV12-3/TRBV12-4; clone size: -; D gene: TRBD2; CDR3 DNA: TGTGCCAGCAGTTTTGGTGCGGCGGGAGCTTTAGAGCAGTTCTTC; CDR3 protein: CASSFGAAGALEQFF
J gene: TRBJ2-7; V gene: TRBV7-2; clone size: -; D gene: -; CDR3 DNA: TGTGCCAGCAGGAGGGGAGGAGGGTCCTACGAGCAGTACTTC; CDR3 protein: CASRRGGGSYEQYF
J gene: TRBJ2-3; V gene: TRBV4-3; clone size: -; D gene: TRBD2; CDR3 DNA: TGCGCCAGCAGCCAAGCGGGCGGGAGGATCACAGATACGCAGTATTTT; CDR3 protein: CASSQAGGRITDTQYF